These 2 T cell receptor beta chains were sequenced from one sample in a study of identical twins. TCRdb recomputed calls from the 5' RACE reads with MiXCR, one row per CDR3 protein. The sample gives a few hundred thousand distinct CDR3 sequences, about 8.9% of which show up once; 2.5% to 3.5% is in the top ten. The same sample was also studied in work on yellow fever vaccine responses in identical twins.

Sequenced input: CD8+ T cells sorted from blood. These receptors came from a woman between 18 and 30 years old in good health.

This clonotype was seen only a few times. The J gene is TRBJ2-3, the V gene TRBV20-1; 11 nucleotides line up with TRBD2. V lost 3 bases to trimming and J lost 2 bases; unmatched junction nucleotides: 7. Germline assignment: CDR1 DFQATT and CDR2 SNEGSKA (reference sequence). There are 16 residues in the CDR3. The CDR3 spells CSARGGTSGSTDTQYF. DNA of the CDR3: TGCAGTGCTAGGGGAGGGACTAGCGGATCCACAGATACGCAGTATTTT.

In this sample, this clonotype turned up many times. The J gene is TRBJ2-1, the V gene TRBV20-1, with D perhaps matching TRBD1 or TRBD2 (5 bases each). The CDR3 sequence is 17 residues long. Germline assignment: CDR1 DFQATT and CDR2 SNEGSKA (reference sequence). Deletions cut 0 bases from V and 4 bases from J, with 19 bases between. The CDR3 sequence is CSAREPRRQGNYNEQFF. The DNA of the CDR3 is TGCAGTGCTAGAGAACCCCGGAGGCAGGGAAATTACAATGAGCAGTTCTTC.